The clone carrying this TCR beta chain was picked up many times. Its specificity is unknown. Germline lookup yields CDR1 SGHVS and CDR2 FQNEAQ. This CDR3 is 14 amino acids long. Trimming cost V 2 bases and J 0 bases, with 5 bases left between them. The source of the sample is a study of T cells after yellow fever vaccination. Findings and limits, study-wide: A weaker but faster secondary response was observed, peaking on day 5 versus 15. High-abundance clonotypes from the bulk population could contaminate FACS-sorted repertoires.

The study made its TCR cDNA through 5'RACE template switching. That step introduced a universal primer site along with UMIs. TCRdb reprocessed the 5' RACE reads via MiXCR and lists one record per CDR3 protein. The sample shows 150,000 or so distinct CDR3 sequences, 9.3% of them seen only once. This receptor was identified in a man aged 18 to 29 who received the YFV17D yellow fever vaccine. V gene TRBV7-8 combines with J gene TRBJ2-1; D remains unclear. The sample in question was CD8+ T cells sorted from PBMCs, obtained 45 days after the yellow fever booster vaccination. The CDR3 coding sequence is TGTGCCAGCAGCTTATTTAGCTCCTACAATGAGCAGTTCTTC. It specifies CASSLFSSYNEQFF.